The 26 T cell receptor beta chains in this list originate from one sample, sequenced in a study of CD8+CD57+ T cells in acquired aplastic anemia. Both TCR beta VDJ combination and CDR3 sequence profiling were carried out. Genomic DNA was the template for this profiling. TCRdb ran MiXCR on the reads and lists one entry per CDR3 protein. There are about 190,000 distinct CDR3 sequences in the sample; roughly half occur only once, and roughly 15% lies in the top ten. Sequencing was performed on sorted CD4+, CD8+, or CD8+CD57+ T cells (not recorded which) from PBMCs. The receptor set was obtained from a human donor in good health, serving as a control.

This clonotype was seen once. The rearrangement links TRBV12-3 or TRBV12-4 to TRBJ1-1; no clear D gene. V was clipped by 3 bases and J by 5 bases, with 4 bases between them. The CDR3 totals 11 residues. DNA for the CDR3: TGTGCCAGCAGTTTTAGTACTGAAGCTTTCTTT. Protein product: CASSFSTEAFF.

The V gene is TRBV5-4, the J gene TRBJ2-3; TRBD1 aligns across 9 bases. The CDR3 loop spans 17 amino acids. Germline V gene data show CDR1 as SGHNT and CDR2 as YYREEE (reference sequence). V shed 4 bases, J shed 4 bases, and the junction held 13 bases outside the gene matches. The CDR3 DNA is TGTGCCAGCAGCAATGGCGCTCGGACAGGGGTCGCAGATACGCAGTATTTT. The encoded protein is CASSNGARTGVADTQYF.

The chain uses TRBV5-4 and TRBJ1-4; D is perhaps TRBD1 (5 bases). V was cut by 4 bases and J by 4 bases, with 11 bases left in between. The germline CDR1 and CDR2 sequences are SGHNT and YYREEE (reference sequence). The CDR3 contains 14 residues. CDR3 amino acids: CASSSQGGNEKLFF. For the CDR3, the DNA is TGTGCCAGCAGCAGCCAGGGTGGTAATGAAAAACTGTTTTTT.

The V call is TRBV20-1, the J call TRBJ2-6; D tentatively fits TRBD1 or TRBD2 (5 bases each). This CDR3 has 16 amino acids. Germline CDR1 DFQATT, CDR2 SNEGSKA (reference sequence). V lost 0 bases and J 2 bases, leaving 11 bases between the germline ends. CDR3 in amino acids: CSARDPGTAGANVLTF. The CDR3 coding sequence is TGCAGTGCTAGAGATCCTGGGACGGCTGGGGCCAACGTCCTGACTTTC.

The CDR3 loop reads CASSSDSPRSYEQYF. The CDR3 DNA reads TGTGCCAGCAGCTCTGACAGTCCACGATCCTACGAGCAGTACTTC. The chain is built from TRBV25-1 and TRBJ2-7, with D possibly matching TRBD1 (5 bases). With 6 bases removed from V and 1 base from J, the gap between germline ends came to 16 bases. Germline V lookup: CDR1 MGHDK, CDR2 SYGVNS. This CDR3 region has 15 residues.

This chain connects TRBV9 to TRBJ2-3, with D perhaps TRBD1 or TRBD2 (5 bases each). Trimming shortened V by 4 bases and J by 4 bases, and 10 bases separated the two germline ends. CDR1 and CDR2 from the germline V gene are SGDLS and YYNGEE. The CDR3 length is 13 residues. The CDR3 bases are TGTGCCAGCAGCTCCGGGGCCGCAGATACGCAGTATTTT. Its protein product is CASSSGAADTQYF.

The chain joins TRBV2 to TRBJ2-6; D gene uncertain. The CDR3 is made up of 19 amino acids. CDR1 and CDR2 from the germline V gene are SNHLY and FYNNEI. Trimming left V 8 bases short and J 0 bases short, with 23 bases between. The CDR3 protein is CASQVLSPGLCSGANVLTF. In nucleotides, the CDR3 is TGTGCCAGCCAGGTCCTCTCCCCCGGGCTGTGCTCTGGGGCCAACGTCCTGACTTTC.

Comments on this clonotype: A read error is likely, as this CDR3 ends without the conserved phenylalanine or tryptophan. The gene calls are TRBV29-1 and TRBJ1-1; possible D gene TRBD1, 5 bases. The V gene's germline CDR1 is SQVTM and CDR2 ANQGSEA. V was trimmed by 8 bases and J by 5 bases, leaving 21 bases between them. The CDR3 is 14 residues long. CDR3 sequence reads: CSLGAGGMDTEAFL. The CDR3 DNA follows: TGCAGCCTCGGAGCCGGGGGGATGGATACTGAAGCTTTCCTT.

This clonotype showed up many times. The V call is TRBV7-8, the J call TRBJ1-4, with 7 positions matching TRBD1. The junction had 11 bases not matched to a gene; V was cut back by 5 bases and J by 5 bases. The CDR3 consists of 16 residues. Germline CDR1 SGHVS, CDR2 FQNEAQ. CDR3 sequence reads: CASSTRRGAGNEKLFF. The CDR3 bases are TGTGCCAGCAGCACGCGCAGGGGGGCCGGCAATGAAAAACTGTTTTTT.

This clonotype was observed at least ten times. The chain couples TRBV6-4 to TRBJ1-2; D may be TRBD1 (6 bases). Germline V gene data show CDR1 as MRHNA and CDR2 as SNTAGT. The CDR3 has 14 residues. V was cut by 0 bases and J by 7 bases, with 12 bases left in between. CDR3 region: CASSDSGGAGGYTF. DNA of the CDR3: TGTGCCAGCAGTGACTCGGGGGGGGCTGGTGGCTACACCTTC.

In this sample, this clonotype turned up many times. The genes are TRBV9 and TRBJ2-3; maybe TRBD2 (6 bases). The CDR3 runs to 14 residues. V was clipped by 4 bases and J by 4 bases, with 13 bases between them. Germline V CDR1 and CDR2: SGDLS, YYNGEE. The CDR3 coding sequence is TGTGCCAGCAGCCGTATGACTAGTTCAGATACGCAGTATTTT. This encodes CASSRMTSSDTQYF. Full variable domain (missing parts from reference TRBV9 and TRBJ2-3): DSGVTQTPKHLITATGQRVTLRCSPRSGDLSVYWYQQSLDQGLQFLIQYYNGEERAKGNILERFSAQQFPDLHSELNLSSLELGDSALYFCASSRMTSSDTQYFGPGTRLTVL.

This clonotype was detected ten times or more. Here the CDR3 reads CASSYPQGGRDNSPLHF. In DNA form, the CDR3 reads TGTGCCAGCAGTTACCCGCAGGGAGGGAGGGACAATTCACCCCTCCACTTT. J is TRBJ1-6 and V is TRBV6-2 or TRBV6-3; perhaps TRBD1 as D (5 bases). Per the germline V gene, CDR1 is MNHEY and CDR2 is SVGEGT. The CDR3 spans 17 residues. Trimming removed 2 bases from V and 7 bases from J, with 18 bases in between.

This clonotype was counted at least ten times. CDR3 residues: CAISDRMNTEAFF. The CDR3 DNA sequence: TGTGCCATCAGTGACAGAATGAACACTGAAGCTTTCTTT. The J gene is TRBJ1-1, the V gene TRBV10-3, with unresolved D. CDR1 and CDR2 from the germline V gene are ENHRY and SYGVKD. The CDR3 loop spans 13 amino acids. Between the trimmed V and J ends, which lost 3 bases and 0 bases, there was a span of 5 bases.

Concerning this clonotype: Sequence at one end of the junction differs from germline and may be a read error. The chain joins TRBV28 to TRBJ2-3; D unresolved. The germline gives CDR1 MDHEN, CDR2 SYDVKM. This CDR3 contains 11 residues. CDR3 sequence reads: CASSYRDTRYF. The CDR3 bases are TGTGCCAGCAGTTATCGAGATACGCGGTATTTT.

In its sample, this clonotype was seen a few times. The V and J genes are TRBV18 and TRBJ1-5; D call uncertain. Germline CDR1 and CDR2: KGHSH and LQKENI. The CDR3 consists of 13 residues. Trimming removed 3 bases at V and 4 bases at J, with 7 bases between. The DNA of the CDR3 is TGTGCCAGCTCACCTGACAAAAATCAGCCCCAGCATTTT. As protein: CASSPDKNQPQHF.

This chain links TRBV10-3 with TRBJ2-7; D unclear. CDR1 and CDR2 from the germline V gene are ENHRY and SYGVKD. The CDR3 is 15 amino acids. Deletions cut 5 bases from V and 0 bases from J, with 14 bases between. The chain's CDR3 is CAISYSAGSSYEQYV. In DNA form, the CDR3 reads TGTGCCATCAGTTACTCGGCAGGAAGCTCCTACGAGCAGTACGTC.

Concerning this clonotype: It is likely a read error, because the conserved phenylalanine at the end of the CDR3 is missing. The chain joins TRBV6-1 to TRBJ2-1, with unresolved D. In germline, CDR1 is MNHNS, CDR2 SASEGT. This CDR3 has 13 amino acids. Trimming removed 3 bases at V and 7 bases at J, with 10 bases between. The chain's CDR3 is CASSEQAPNEQFL. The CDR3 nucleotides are TGTGCCAGCAGTGAGCAAGCCCCGAATGAGCAGTTCCTC.

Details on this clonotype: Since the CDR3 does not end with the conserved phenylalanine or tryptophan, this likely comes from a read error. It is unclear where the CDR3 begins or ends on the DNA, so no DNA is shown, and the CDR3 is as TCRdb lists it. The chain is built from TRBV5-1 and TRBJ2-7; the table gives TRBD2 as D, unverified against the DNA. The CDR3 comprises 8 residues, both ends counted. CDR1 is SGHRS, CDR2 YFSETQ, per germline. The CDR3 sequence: CASSLVAS.

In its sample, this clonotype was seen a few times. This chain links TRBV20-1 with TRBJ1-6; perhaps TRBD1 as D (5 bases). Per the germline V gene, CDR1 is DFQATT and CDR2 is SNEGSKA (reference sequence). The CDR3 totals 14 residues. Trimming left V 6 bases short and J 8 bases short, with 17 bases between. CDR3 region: CSALGLAGDSPLHF. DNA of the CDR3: TGCAGTGCCCTGGGACTAGCGGGGGATTCACCCCTCCACTTT.

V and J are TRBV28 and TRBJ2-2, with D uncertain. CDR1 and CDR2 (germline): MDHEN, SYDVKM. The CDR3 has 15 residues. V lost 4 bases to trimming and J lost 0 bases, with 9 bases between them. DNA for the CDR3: TGTGCCAGCAGTTCCAGGCAGGCGAACACCGGGGAGCTGTTTTTT. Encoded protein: CASSSRQANTGELFF.

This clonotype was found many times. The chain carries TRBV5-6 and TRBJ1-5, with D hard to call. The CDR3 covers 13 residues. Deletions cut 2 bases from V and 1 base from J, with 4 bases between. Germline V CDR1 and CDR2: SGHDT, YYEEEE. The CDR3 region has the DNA TGTGCCAGCAGCTTATCAAGCAATCAGCCCCAGCATTTT. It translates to CASSLSSNQPQHF.

The CDR3 DNA reads TGTGCCAGCAGTAGGAGGGCCCGCGATAATACGCAGTATTTT. Its protein product is CASSRRARDNTQYF. The V and J genes are TRBV25-1 and TRBJ2-3; D is perhaps TRBD2 (6 bases). This CDR3 has 14 amino acids. Germline loops: CDR1 MGHDK, CDR2 SYGVNS. V gave up 5 bases and J gave up 7 bases, with 16 bases separating them.

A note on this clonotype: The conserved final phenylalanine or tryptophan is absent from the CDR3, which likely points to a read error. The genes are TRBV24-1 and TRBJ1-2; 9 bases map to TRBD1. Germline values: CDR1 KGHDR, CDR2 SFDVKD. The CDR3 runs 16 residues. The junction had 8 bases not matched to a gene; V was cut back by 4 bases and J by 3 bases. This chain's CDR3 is CATSDPGQGGHYGYTS. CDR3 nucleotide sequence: TGTGCCACCAGTGACCCGGGACAGGGCGGGCACTATGGCTACACCTCC.

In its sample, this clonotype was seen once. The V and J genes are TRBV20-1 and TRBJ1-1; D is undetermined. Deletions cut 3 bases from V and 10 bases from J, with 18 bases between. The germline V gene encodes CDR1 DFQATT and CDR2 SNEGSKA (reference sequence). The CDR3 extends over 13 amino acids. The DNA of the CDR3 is TGCAGTGCTAGTGACAAGCCAGACCGGGGAGCTTTCTTT. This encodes CSASDKPDRGAFF.

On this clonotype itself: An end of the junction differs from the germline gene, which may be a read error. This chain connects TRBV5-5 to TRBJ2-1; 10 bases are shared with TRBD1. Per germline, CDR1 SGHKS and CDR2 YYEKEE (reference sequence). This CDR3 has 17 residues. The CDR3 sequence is CASSQEAPGQGFNEQFF. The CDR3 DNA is TGCGCCAGCAGCCAAGAGGCCCCGGGACAGGGGTTCAATGAGCAGTTCTTC.

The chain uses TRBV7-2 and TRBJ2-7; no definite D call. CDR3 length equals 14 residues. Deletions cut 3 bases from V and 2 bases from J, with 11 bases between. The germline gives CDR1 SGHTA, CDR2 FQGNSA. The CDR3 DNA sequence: TGTGCCAGCAGCTTGAGGCAGATACCCTACGAGCAGTACTTC. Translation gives CASSLRQIPYEQYF.